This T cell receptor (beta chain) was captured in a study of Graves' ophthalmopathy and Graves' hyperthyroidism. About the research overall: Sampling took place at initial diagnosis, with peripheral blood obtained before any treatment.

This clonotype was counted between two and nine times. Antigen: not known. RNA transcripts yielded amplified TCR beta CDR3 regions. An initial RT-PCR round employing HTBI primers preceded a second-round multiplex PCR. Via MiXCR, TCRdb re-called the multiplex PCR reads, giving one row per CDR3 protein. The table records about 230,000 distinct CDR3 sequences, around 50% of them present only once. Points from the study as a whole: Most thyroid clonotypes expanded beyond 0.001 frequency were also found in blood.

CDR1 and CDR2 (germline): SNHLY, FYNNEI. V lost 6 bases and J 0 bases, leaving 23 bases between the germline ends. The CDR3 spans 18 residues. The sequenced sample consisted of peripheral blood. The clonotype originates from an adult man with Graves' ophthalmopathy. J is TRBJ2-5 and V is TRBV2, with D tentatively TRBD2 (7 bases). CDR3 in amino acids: CASSAGTNGGHYQETQYF. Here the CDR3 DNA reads TGTGCCAGCAGCGCCGGGACGAACGGGGGGCACTACCAAGAGACCCAGTACTTC.